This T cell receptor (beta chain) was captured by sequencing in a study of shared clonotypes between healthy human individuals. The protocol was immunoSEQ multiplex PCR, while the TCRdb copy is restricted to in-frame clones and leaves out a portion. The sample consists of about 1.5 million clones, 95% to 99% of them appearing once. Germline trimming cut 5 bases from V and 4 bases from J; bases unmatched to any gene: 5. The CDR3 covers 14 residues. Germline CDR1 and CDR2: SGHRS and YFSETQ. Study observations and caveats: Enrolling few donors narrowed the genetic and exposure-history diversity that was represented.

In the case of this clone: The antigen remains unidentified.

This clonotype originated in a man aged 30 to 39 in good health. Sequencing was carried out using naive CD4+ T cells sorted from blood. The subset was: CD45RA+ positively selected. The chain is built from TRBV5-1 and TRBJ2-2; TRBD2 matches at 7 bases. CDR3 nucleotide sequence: TGCGCCAGCAGGAACCGCGGGAGCACCGGGGAGCTGTTTTTT. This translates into CASRNRGSTGELFF.